These 3 T cell receptor beta chains were sequenced from one sample in a study of T cell changes during pregnancy in multiple sclerosis. Using immunoSEQ multiplex PCR, the repertoire was profiled, and TCRdb retains in-frame clones only, with some absent. The sample contains approximately 70,000 clones, about 92% of which appear only once. The sequencing here drew on peripheral blood, taken in the third trimester of pregnancy. These receptors were obtained from a female donor with multiple sclerosis, enrolled in a pregnancy study.

The chain uses TRBV7-8 and TRBJ2-5; D is perhaps TRBD1 (6 bases). V was pared by 5 bases and J by 5 bases, with 15 bases between. The CDR3 loop spans 14 amino acids. Germline V CDR1 and CDR2: SGHVS, FQNEAQ. The CDR3 DNA reads TGTGCCAGCAGCCCCGGGACATTCGGGGAGACCCAGTACTTC. It translates to CASSPGTFGETQYF. Full variable domain (rest looked up from reference TRBV7-8 and TRBJ2-5): GAGVSQSPRYKVAKRGQDVALRCDPISGHVSLFWYQQALGQGPEFLTYFQNEAQLDKSGLPSDRFFAERPEGSVSTLKIQRTQQEDSAVYLCASSPGTFGETQYFGPGTRLLVL.

The chain employs TRBV5-4 and TRBJ1-1; 10 bases are a match to TRBD1. The germline CDR1 and CDR2 sequences are SGHNT and YYREEE (reference sequence). After removal of 3 bases from V and 1 base from J, the junction contained 3 bases not matched to a gene. The CDR3 totals 15 residues. The CDR3 loop reads CASSSRDRGNTEAFF. The CDR3 DNA follows: TGTGCCAGCAGCTCCCGGGACAGGGGGAACACTGAAGCTTTCTTT. The variable domain in full, completed from reference TRBV5-4 and TRBJ1-1, reads ETGVTQSPTHLIKTRGQQVTLRCSSQSGHNTVSWYQQALGQGPQFIFQYYREEENGRGNFPPRFSGLQFPNYSSELNVNALELDDSALYLCASSSRDRGNTEAFFGQGTRLTVV.

This chain links TRBV6-1 with TRBJ2-7, with TRBD2 as a possible D gene (6 bases). The CDR3 length is 15 residues. CDR1 is MNHNS and CDR2 is SASEGT in the germline V gene. V was clipped by 6 bases and J by 2 bases, with 17 bases between them. The CDR3, as DNA: TGTGCCAGCAGCCGGCGCGGGGCTCAACCCTACGAGCAGTACTTC. This translates into CASSRRGAQPYEQYF.